This TCR beta chain originates from a study of shared clonotypes between healthy human individuals. Background on the study: CD8 memory received one plate per donor, CD8 naive two, CD4 memory three and CD4 naive three.

J was trimmed by 2 bases and V by 5 bases; bases with no gene match: 12. CDR3 length: 16 amino acids. CDR1 is SGHRS, CDR2 YFSETQ, per germline. The genomic DNA of each subset was split evenly across several immunoSEQ plates. Sequenced by immunoSEQ multiplex PCR; TCRdb stores in-frame clones only, minus some. The sample includes just over 2,000,000 clones, about 94% of them seen just once. About this clone: The antigen is not known.

Study results and limitations: Rarefaction curves obtained for sorted subsets showed sequencing incomplete despite large depth.

Only CD45RO-negative cells positively selected for CCR7 counted as naive CD8 cells, so terminally differentiated effector memory CD45RA+ cells were excluded. The chain employs TRBV5-1 and TRBJ2-5, with 7 bases aligning to TRBD1. The source material was naive CD8+ T cells sorted from blood. This receptor was obtained from a man between 18 and 29 years old in good health. CDR3 coding DNA: TGCGCCAGCAGGCATGCACAGGGGAGTGGTCAAGAGACCCAGTACTTC. Protein sequence: CASRHAQGSGQETQYF. Supplemented by reference TRBV5-1 and TRBJ2-5, the full variable domain reads KAGVTQTPRYLIKTRGQQVTLSCSPISGHRSVSWYQQTPGQGLQFLFEYFSETQRNKGNFPGRFSGRQFSNSRSEMNVSTLELGDSALYLCASRHAQGSGQETQYFGPGTRLLVL.